The TCR beta chain under discussion was sequenced for a study of T cells in Graves' hyperthyroidism and ophthalmopathy. For the study at large: Peripheral blood was drawn at first diagnosis, prior to all treatment.

Stable Graves' hyperthyroidism meant no ophthalmopathy progression within 18 months. Exclusion followed for patients with uncontrolled infection, other autoimmune disease, pregnancy or lactation. The V gene's germline CDR1 is SNHLY and CDR2 FYNNEI. The CDR3 spans 15 residues. V was clipped by 7 bases and J by 0 bases, with 13 bases between them. This clonotype showed up many times. Amplified TCR beta CDR3 regions came from RNA transcripts. HTBI primers were employed in a first-round RT-PCR of the TCR CDR3. MiXCR was run by TCRdb on the multiplex PCR reads, yielding one entry per CDR3 protein. This sample has a few hundred thousand distinct CDR3 sequences, with roughly an eighth found just once.

This clonotype originated in a woman younger than 30 with Graves' hyperthyroidism. The V and J genes are TRBV2 and TRBJ1-3, with D maybe TRBD1 (6 bases). The source material was blood. The DNA for the CDR3 is TGTGCCAGCAATTTCAGGGGCAGCTCTGGAAACACCATATATTTT. It translates to CASNFRGSSGNTIYF.